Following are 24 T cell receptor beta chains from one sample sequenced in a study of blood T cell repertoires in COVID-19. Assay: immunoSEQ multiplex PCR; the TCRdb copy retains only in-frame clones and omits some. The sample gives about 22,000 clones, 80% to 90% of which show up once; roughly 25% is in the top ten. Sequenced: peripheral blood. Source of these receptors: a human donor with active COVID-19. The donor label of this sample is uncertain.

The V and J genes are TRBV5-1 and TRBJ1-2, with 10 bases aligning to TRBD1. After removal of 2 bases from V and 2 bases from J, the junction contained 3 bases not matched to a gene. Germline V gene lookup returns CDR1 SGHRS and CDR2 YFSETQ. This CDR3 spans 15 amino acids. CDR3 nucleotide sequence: TGCGCCAGCAGCTTAGGGACAGGGGCAAACTATGGCTACACCTTC. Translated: CASSLGTGANYGYTF.

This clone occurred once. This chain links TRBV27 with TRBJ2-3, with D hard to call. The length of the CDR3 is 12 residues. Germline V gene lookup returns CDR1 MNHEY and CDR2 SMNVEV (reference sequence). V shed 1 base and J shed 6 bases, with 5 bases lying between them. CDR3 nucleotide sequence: TGTGCCAGCAGTTTATTCGGGGATACGCAGTATTTT. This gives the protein CASSLFGDTQYF.

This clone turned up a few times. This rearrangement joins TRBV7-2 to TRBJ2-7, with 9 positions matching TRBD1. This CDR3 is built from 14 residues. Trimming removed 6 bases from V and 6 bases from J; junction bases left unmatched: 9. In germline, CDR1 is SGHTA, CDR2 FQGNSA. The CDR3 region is CASRSTGGDIEQYF. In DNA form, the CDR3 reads TGTGCCAGCAGATCGACAGGGGGAGATATCGAGCAGTACTTC. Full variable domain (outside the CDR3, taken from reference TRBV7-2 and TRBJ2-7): GAGVSQSPSNKVTEKGKDVELRCDPISGHTALYWYRQSLGQGLEFLIYFQGNSAPDKSGLPSDRFSAERTGGSVSTLTIQRTQQEDSAVYLCASRSTGGDIEQYFGPGTRLTVT.

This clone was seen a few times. The DNA for the CDR3 is TGTGCCAGCAGTAGTAGCGGCACAGATACGCAGTATTTT. Translating gives CASSSSGTDTQYF. This rearrangement joins TRBV7-9 to TRBJ2-3; D perhaps matches TRBD2 (5 bases). Germline V CDR1 and CDR2: SEHNR, FQNEAQ (reference sequence). This CDR3 has 13 amino acids. Trimming stripped 6 bases from V and 1 base from J, with 8 bases between. Together with reference TRBV7-9 and TRBJ2-3, the CDR3 gives the full variable domain: DTGVSQNPRHKITKRGQNVTFRCDPISEHNRLYWYRQTLGQGPEFLTYFQNEAQLEKSRLLSDRFSAERPKGSFSTLEIQRTEQGDSAMYLCASSSSGTDTQYFGPGTRLTVL.

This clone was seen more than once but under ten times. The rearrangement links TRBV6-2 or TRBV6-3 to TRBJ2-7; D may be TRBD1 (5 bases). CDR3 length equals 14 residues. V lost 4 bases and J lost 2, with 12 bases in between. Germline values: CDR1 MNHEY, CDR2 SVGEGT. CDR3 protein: CASSWADSTYEQYF. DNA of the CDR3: TGTGCCAGCAGTTGGGCCGACAGTACCTACGAGCAGTACTTC.

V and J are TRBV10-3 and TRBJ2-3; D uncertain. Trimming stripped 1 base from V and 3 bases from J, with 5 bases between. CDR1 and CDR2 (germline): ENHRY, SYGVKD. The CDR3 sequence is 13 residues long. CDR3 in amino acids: CAISEYETDTQYF. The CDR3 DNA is TGTGCCATCAGTGAGTACGAGACAGATACGCAGTATTTT.

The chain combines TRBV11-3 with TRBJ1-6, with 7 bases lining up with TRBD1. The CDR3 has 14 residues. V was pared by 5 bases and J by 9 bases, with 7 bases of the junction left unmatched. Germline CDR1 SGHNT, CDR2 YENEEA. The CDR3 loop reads CASSPSQGGSPLHF. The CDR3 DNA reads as TGTGCCAGCAGCCCTTCCCAGGGGGGTTCACCCCTCCACTTT.

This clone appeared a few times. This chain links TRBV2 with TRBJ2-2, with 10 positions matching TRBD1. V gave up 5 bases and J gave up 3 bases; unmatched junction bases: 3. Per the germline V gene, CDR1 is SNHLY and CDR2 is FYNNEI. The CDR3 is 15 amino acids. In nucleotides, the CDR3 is TGTGCCAGCAGTAGGACAGGGGGATACACCGGGGAGCTGTTTTTT. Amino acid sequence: CASSRTGGYTGELFF.

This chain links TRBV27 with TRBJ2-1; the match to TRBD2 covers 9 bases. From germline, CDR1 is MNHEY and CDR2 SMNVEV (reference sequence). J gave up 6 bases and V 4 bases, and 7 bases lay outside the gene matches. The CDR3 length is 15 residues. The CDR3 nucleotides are TGTGCCAGCAGTTCCACCGGGACTAGCCGCAATGAGCAGTTCTTC. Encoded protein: CASSSTGTSRNEQFF.

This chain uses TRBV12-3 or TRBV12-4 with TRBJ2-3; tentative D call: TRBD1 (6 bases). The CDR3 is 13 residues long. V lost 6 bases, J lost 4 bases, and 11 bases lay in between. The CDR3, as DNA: TGTGCCAGCAGCAGGGGTTACGCAGATACGCAGTATTTT. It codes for CASSRGYADTQYF.

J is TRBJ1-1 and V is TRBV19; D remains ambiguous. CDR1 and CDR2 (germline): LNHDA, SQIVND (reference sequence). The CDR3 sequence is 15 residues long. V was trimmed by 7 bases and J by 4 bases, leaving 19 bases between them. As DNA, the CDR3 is TGTGCCAGTACCCCCTCGAGGGTGGGAAGCACTGAAGCTTTCTTT. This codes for CASTPSRVGSTEAFF.

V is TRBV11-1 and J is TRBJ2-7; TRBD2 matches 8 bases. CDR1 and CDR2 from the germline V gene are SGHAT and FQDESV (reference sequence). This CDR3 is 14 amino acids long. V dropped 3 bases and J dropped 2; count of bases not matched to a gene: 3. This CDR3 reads CASSFSGITYEQYF. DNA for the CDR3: TGTGCCAGCAGCTTTAGCGGGATCACCTACGAGCAGTACTTC.

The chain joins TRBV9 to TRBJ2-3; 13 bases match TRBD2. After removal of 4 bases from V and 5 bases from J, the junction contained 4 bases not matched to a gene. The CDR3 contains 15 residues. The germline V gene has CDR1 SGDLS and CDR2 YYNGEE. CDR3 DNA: TGTGCCAGCAGCTCCCGGACTAGCGGGGGAGATACGCAGTATTTT. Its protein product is CASSSRTSGGDTQYF.

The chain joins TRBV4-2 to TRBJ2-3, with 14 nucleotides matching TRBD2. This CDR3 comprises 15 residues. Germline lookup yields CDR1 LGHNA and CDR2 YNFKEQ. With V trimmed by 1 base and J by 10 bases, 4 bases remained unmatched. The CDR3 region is CASSQGGLAGGAQYF. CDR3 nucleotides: TGTGCCAGCAGCCAAGGAGGACTAGCGGGAGGCGCGCAGTATTTT.

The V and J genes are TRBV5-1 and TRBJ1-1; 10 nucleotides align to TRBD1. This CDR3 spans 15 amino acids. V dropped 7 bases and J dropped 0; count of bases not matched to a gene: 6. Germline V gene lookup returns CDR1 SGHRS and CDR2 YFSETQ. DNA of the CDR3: TGCGCCAGCCCGGGACAGGGGATTCTGAACACTGAAGCTTTCTTT. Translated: CASPGQGILNTEAFF. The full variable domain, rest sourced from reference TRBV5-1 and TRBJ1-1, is KAGVTQTPRYLIKTRGQQVTLSCSPISGHRSVSWYQQTPGQGLQFLFEYFSETQRNKGNFPGRFSGRQFSNSRSEMNVSTLELGDSALYLCASPGQGILNTEAFFGQGTRLTVV.

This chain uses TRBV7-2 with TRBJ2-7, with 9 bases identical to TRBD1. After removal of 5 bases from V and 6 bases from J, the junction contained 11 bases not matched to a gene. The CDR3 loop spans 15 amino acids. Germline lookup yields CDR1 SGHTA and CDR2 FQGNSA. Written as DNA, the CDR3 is TGTGCCAGCAGCCTCTCCGAGGGACAGGGCCTCGAGCAGTACTTC. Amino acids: CASSLSEGQGLEQYF.

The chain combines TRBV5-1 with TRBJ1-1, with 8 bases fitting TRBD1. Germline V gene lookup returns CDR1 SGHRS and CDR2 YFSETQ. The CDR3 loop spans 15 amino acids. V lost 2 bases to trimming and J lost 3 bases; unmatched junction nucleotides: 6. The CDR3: CASSFRQGRDTEAFF. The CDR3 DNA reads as TGCGCCAGCAGCTTTAGACAGGGGAGGGACACTGAAGCTTTCTTT.

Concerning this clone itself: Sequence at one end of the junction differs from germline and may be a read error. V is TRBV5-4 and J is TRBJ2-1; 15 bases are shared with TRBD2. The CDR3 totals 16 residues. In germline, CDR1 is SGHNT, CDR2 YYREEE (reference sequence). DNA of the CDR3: TGTGCCAGCAGCCCGGGGACTAGCGGGAGGTACAGTGAGCAGTTCTTC. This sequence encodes CASSPGTSGRYSEQFF.

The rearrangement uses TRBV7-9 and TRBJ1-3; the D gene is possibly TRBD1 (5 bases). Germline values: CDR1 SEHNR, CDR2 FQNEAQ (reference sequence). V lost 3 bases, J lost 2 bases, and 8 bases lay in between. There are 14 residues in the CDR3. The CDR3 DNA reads TGTGCCAGCAGCTTTTTCAGGGCTGGAAACACCATATATTTT. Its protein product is CASSFFRAGNTIYF.

CDR3 DNA: TGTGCCAGCAGCGGGGGCGGGGTAAGCACAGATACGCAGTATTTT. Residues: CASSGGGVSTDTQYF. The chain has TRBV9 and TRBJ2-3; D possibly corresponds to TRBD2 (6 bases). From germline, CDR1 is SGDLS and CDR2 YYNGEE. The length of the CDR3 is 15 residues. V was trimmed by 3 bases and J by 0 bases, leaving 11 bases between them. Filled out from reference TRBV9 and TRBJ2-3, the complete variable domain reads DSGVTQTPKHLITATGQRVTLRCSPRSGDLSVYWYQQSLDQGLQFLIQYYNGEERAKGNILERFSAQQFPDLHSELNLSSLELGDSALYFCASSGGGVSTDTQYFGPGTRLTVL.

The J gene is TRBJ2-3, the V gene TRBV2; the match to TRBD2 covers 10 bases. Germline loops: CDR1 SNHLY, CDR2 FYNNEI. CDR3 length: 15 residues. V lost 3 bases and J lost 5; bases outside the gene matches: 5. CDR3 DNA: TGTGCCAGCAGTGAGCAGCGGGGGGGGCAAGATACGCAGTATTTT. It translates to CASSEQRGGQDTQYF.

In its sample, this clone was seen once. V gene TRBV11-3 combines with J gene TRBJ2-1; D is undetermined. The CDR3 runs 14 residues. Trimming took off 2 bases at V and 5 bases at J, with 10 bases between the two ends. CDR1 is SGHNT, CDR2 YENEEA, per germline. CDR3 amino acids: CASSLSARDNEQFF. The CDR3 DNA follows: TGTGCCAGCAGCTTATCGGCACGGGACAATGAGCAGTTCTTC.

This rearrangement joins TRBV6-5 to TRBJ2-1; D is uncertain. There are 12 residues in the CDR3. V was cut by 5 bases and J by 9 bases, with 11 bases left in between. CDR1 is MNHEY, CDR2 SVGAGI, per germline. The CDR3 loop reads CASSSLESEQFF. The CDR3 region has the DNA TGTGCCAGCAGTAGCTTAGAGAGTGAGCAGTTCTTC.

The CDR3 nucleotides read TGTGCCAGCAGCTTAGAGGGTCTAGCGGCTACCACAGATACGCAGTATTTT. Protein: CASSLEGLAATTDTQYF. This chain connects TRBV7-2 to TRBJ2-3, with 7 bases identical to TRBD2. The trim removed 1 base at V and 2 bases at J, leaving 9 bases unmatched. The CDR3 contains 17 residues. Germline-derived CDR1 and CDR2 are SGHTA and FQGNSA.